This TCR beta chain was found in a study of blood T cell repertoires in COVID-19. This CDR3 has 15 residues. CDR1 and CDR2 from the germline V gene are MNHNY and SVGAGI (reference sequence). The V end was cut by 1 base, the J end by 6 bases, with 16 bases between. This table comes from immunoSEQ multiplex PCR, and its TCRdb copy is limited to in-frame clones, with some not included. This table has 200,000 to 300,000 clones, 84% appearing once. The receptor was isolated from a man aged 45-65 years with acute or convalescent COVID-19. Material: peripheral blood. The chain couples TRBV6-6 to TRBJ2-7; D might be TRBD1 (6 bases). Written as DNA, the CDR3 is TGTGCCAGCAGTTACTGGCCCCCGGACAGTGGCGAGCAGTACTTC. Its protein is CASSYWPPDSGEQYF.